This is a list of T cell receptor beta chains from one sample in a study of post-analysis software for immune sequencing data. TCRdb called the PCR reads again in MiXCR, with one record for every CDR3 protein. The table shows hundreds of thousands of distinct CDR3 sequences, with approximately 46% occurring only once. Sequenced material: blood. These TCRs come from a girl between 10 and 17 years old with multiple sclerosis. CDR3s include the opening cysteine and the closing phenylalanine or tryptophan. The D gene is left open where the match is weak.

>-|-|TRBV7-9
CASSLTGVRHEQYF
>-|TRBJ2-7|TRBV7-3
CASSEAGTTTCEQYF
>-|TRBJ2-7|TRBV5-1
CASSLEHYEQYF
>TRBD1|TRBJ1-2|TRBV29-1
CSVGPTEGQYGYTF
>TRBD1|TRBJ2-7|TRBV12-3/TRBV12-4
CASRSGGEQYF
>-|TRBJ1-1|TRBV7-3
CASSFTSNTEAFF
>TRBD1|TRBJ1-6|TRBV7-8
CASTEQGQGAYNSPLHF
>-|TRBJ2-7|TRBV28
CASALGAYEQYF
>-|TRBJ1-5|TRBV4-2
CASSQDWQGLGQPQHF
>-|TRBJ2-5|TRBV20-1
CSATYRGGGWETQYF
>-|TRBJ1-1|TRBV6-5
CASSSIRFRENTEAFF
>TRBD1|-|TRBV20-1
CSARDRLGGRYEQYF
>TRBD2|TRBJ2-1|TRBV12-3/TRBV12-4
CASSLTSGRYNKQFF
>-|TRBJ2-7|TRBV27
CASSLFGGSRTYYEQYF
>-|TRBJ2-1|TRBV5-6
CASSLEAAYNEQFF
>-|TRBJ2-7|TRBV6-1
CATIGAGNDEQYF
>-|TRBJ2-1|TRBV6-1
CASSEVQGTGDNEQFF
>TRBD1|TRBJ1-5|TRBV5-1
CASSLGDSLHPQHF